The 17 T cell receptor beta chains listed next were all sequenced from one sample in a study of identical twins. TCRdb independently ran MiXCR on the 5' RACE reads; one entry per CDR3 protein. This table holds fewer than 350,000 distinct CDR3 sequences, 8% to 9% found once. This sample was also put to use in a study of yellow fever vaccine responses in identical twins.

Sequencing was done on a sample of memory (CD45RO+) T cells sorted from blood. These TCRs come from a woman aged 18-29 years in good health.

The sample holds many counts of this clonotype. V gene TRBV12-3 or TRBV12-4 combines with J gene TRBJ1-2, with D uncertain. V was pared by 3 bases and J by 7 bases, with 6 bases between. This CDR3 is 11 amino acids long. The CDR3 region is CASSLALGYTF. DNA of the CDR3: TGTGCCAGCAGTTTGGCACTTGGCTACACCTTC.

This clonotype has only a few counts. This chain connects TRBV2 to TRBJ2-1; TRBD2 is a possible D gene (6 bases). Trimming took 7 bases from V and 8 from J, leaving 15 bases between them. Germline values: CDR1 SNHLY, CDR2 FYNNEI. This CDR3 is built from 13 residues. DNA of the CDR3: TGTGCCAGCAAATCCGGGACGGGGGATGAGCAGTTCTTC. It specifies CASKSGTGDEQFF.

This chain uses TRBV10-3 with TRBJ2-5, with D possibly TRBD2 on 7 matching bases. V lost 0 bases to trimming and J lost 5 bases, with 19 bases between them. The CDR3 runs 17 residues. CDR1 is ENHRY, CDR2 SYGVKD, per germline. The CDR3 region has the DNA TGTGCCATCAGTGAGTCGCCTCGGGGGACGGGGGGCGAGACCCAGTACTTC. It yields the protein CAISESPRGTGGETQYF.

This clonotype was picked up a small number of times. The V call is TRBV11-2, the J call TRBJ2-1, with TRBD1 matching 7 bases. The CDR3 loop spans 15 amino acids. Germline CDR1 SGHAT, CDR2 FQNNGV. V gave up 1 base and J gave up 7 bases; unmatched junction bases: 7. CDR3 bases: TGTGCCAGCAGCTTAGCCCGACAGGGATTGAATGAGCAGTTCTTC. Translated: CASSLARQGLNEQFF.

In its sample, this clonotype was seen a few times. This chain links TRBV3-1 with TRBJ2-2; no definite D call. Germline V CDR1 and CDR2: LGHDT, YNNKEL (reference sequence). V lost 7 bases and J 4 bases, leaving 13 bases between the germline ends. The CDR3 spans 14 residues. CDR3 protein: CASKASSVTGELFF. The CDR3 region has the DNA TGTGCCAGCAAAGCCTCATCAGTCACCGGGGAGCTGTTTTTT.

The rearrangement links TRBV3-1 to TRBJ2-1, with D uncertain. Per the germline V gene, CDR1 is LGHDT and CDR2 is YNNKEL (reference sequence). Trimming removed 0 bases from V and 4 bases from J, with 10 bases in between. The length of the CDR3 is 15 residues. The DNA for the CDR3 is TGTGCCAGCAGCCAAGACGGGTGGCAGTACAATGAGCAGTTCTTC. It is translated as CASSQDGWQYNEQFF.

This clonotype was recorded a few times. The J gene is TRBJ2-3, the V gene TRBV20-1, with D maybe TRBD2 (7 bases). The germline V and J ends were trimmed by 5 bases and 3 bases, with 12 bases remaining between them. CDR3 length: 13 residues. Germline-derived CDR1 and CDR2 are DFQATT and SNEGSKA (reference sequence). CDR3 sequence: CSAGLGGTDTQYF. CDR3 DNA sequence: TGCAGTGCTGGACTAGGGGGTACAGATACGCAGTATTTT.

This sequence joins TRBV6-1 and TRBJ2-7, with 7 bases aligning to TRBD2. V dropped 3 bases and J dropped 2; count of bases not matched to a gene: 1. Looked up from germline, CDR1 is MNHNS and CDR2 is SASEGT. This CDR3 has 13 residues. The CDR3 is CASSDGLAYEQYF. In DNA form, the CDR3 reads TGTGCCAGCAGTGACGGACTAGCCTACGAGCAGTACTTC.

This chain connects TRBV4-2 to TRBJ2-2; D is possibly TRBD2 (6 bases). The CDR3 is 15 residues long. Germline lookup yields CDR1 LGHNA and CDR2 YNFKEQ. Trimming removed 5 bases from V and 4 bases from J, with 14 bases in between. Here the CDR3 DNA reads TGTGCCAGCAGCTCGGACTTAGCGGCCACCGGGGAGCTGTTTTTT. Translated, it gives CASSSDLAATGELFF.

This clonotype was observed a handful of times. The rearrangement uses TRBV20-1 and TRBJ2-2; D is possibly TRBD1 (6 bases). The CDR3 contains 14 residues. Trimming left V 6 bases short and J 7 bases short, with 18 bases between. Germline V CDR1 and CDR2: DFQATT, SNEGSKA (reference sequence). The CDR3 DNA sequence: TGCAGTGCGCCCCTTAACAGGGCTGGCGGGGAGCTGTTTTTT. This gives the protein CSAPLNRAGGELFF.

The J gene is TRBJ2-7, the V gene TRBV9, with a possible D match to TRBD2 (5 bases). Germline V gives CDR1 SGDLS, CDR2 YYNGEE. Trimming left V 0 bases short and J 3 bases short, with 16 bases between. There are 16 residues in the CDR3. CDR3 residues: CASSVGGTATNYEQYF. CDR3 bases: TGTGCCAGCAGCGTAGGAGGAACGGCGACTAACTACGAGCAGTACTTC.

V usage is TRBV5-1 and J usage is TRBJ2-1, with 11 bases that match TRBD2. Germline V lookup: CDR1 SGHRS, CDR2 YFSETQ. V gave up 0 bases and J gave up 9 bases; unmatched junction bases: 14. The CDR3 totals 18 residues. Written as DNA, the CDR3 is TGCGCCAGCAGCTTGGCCGTAGGACTAGCGGGCACTGGGGGTGAGCAGTTCTTC. The encoded protein is CASSLAVGLAGTGGEQFF. Combining the CDR3 with reference TRBV5-1 and TRBJ2-1 gives the whole variable domain KAGVTQTPRYLIKTRGQQVTLSCSPISGHRSVSWYQQTPGQGLQFLFEYFSETQRNKGNFPGRFSGRQFSNSRSEMNVSTLELGDSALYLCASSLAVGLAGTGGEQFFGPGTRLTVL.

The V call is TRBV11-1, the J call TRBJ2-3; the match to TRBD1 covers 8 bases. J was trimmed by 0 bases and V by 2 bases; bases with no gene match: 13. This CDR3 is 19 amino acids long. Per the germline V gene, CDR1 is SGHAT and CDR2 is FQDESV (reference sequence). CDR3 coding DNA: TGTGCCAGCAGCTTACGGCCAGGGGGCCCGAGTGCTAGCACAGATACGCAGTATTTT. It translates to CASSLRPGGPSASTDTQYF.

This clonotype was observed at least ten times. The genes are TRBV6-1 and TRBJ2-1, with 10 bases that match TRBD2. Germline CDR1 MNHNS, CDR2 SASEGT. The trim removed 1 base at V and 14 bases at J, leaving 8 bases unmatched. This CDR3 region has 14 residues. CDR3 nucleotide sequence: TGTGCCAGCAGTGAAGTGGGACTAGCGCCTAAGAAGTTCTTC. Its protein product is CASSEVGLAPKKFF.

This clonotype was found a few times. The chain recombines TRBV29-1 with TRBJ2-3, with a weak D call TRBD2 (5 bases). This CDR3 has 13 amino acids. Trimming removed 6 bases from V and 6 bases from J, with 16 bases in between. Per germline, CDR1 SQVTM and CDR2 ANQGSEA. CDR3 region: CSVGLLVVDTQYF. For the CDR3, the DNA is TGCAGCGTGGGGTTACTAGTGGTGGATACGCAGTATTTT.

This clonotype was detected many times. The V call is TRBV29-1, the J call TRBJ2-1; TRBD2 matches at 7 bases. Per the germline V gene, CDR1 is SQVTM and CDR2 is ANQGSEA. Germline trimming cut 2 bases from V and 11 bases from J; bases unmatched to any gene: 15. The CDR3 extends over 15 amino acids. Written as DNA, the CDR3 is TGCAGCGTTGAATTGTCCACCCGAGGACTAGGGAAGCAGTTCTTC. Translation gives CSVELSTRGLGKQFF.

This clonotype showed up many times. The rearrangement uses TRBV20-1 and TRBJ2-7, with D maybe TRBD2 (5 bases). Trimming took 1 base from V and 0 from J, leaving 13 bases between them. CDR1 and CDR2 from the germline V gene are DFQATT and SNEGSKA (reference sequence). This CDR3 region has 15 residues. The CDR3 DNA reads as TGCAGTGCTAGAGTTCCTGAGGGCGGCTCCTACGAGCAGTACTTC. Protein: CSARVPEGGSYEQYF.